These 27 T cell receptor beta chains were sequenced from one sample in a study of blood T cell repertoires in COVID-19. Generated by immunoSEQ multiplex PCR, the TCRdb table keeps only in-frame clones and is missing some. Of 100,000 to 150,000 clones listed, around 78% are singletons. Sequenced input: peripheral blood. Every receptor here comes from a man between 65 and 85 years old with acute or convalescent COVID-19.

This chain connects TRBV18 to TRBJ1-1; D is uncertain. This CDR3 has 13 residues. Germline assignment: CDR1 KGHSH and CDR2 LQKENI. V was trimmed by 6 bases and J by 1 base, leaving 9 bases between them. The DNA for the CDR3 is TGTGCCAGCTCCCTTGTCCCGAACACTGAAGCTTTCTTT. This encodes CASSLVPNTEAFF.

The chain has TRBV5-1 and TRBJ1-1; TRBD1 matches 7 bases. CDR3 length equals 14 residues. J was trimmed by 1 base and V by 4 bases; bases with no gene match: 4. The germline CDR1 and CDR2 sequences are SGHRS and YFSETQ. The CDR3 sequence is CASSQRQGNTEAFF. The CDR3 coding sequence is TGCGCCAGCAGCCAGAGACAGGGGAACACTGAAGCTTTCTTT.

The genes are TRBV5-1 and TRBJ1-4; 8 bases are shared with TRBD1. The ends lost 0 bases at V and 5 bases at J; junction bases unmatched: 3. Germline CDR1 SGHRS, CDR2 YFSETQ. CDR3 size: 15 residues. The CDR3 DNA is TGCGCCAGCAGCTTGGCCGGGACAGGCAATGAAAAACTGTTTTTT. Amino acids: CASSLAGTGNEKLFF.

This clone was observed a few times. CDR3 nucleotides: TGTGCCTGGAGTGTAATCGGGGGGACTGAAGCTTTCTTT. It translates to CAWSVIGGTEAFF. The chain recombines TRBV30 with TRBJ1-1, with D possibly being TRBD1 (5 bases). From germline, CDR1 is GTSNPN and CDR2 SVGIG (reference sequence). The CDR3 spans 13 residues. Trimming pared 0 bases from V and 5 bases from J, leaving 10 bases between.

This clone appeared once. CDR3 sequence (DNA): TGTGCCACCAGTGACCGCACAGGGGGCGCCCATGGCTACACCTTC. Residues: CATSDRTGGAHGYTF. V gene TRBV24-1 combines with J gene TRBJ1-2, with 9 bases aligning to TRBD1. V lost 4 bases to trimming and J lost 6 bases; unmatched junction nucleotides: 8. The germline CDR1 and CDR2 sequences are KGHDR and SFDVKD. There are 15 residues in the CDR3.

This clone was seen a single time. The genes are TRBV30 and TRBJ1-3, with a tentative D call TRBD1 (5 bases). CDR3 size: 19 residues. V lost 0 bases and J lost 0, with 21 bases in between. CDR1 GTSNPN and CDR2 SVGIG come from the germline V gene (reference sequence). CDR3 DNA: TGTGCCTGGAGTGTAGGCGGGACCAGCTCTTTTAGCTCTGGAAACACCATATATTTT. The encoded protein is CAWSVGGTSSFSSGNTIYF. The full variable domain, with the rest looked up from reference TRBV30 and TRBJ1-3, is SQTIHQWPATLVQPVGSPLSLECTVEGTSNPNLYWYRQAAGRGLQLLFYSVGIGQISSEVPQNLSASRPQDRQFILSSKKLLLSDSGFYLCAWSVGGTSSFSSGNTIYFGEGSWLTVV.

This chain connects TRBV6-1 to TRBJ2-5, with TRBD2 matching 14 bases. CDR3 length: 17 residues. CDR1 is MNHNS and CDR2 is SASEGT in the germline V gene. V lost 0 bases, J lost 4 bases, and 4 bases stayed unmatched. The CDR3 region is CASSEARLAGGGETQYF. CDR3 DNA: TGTGCCAGCAGTGAAGCCAGACTAGCGGGGGGGGGAGAGACCCAGTACTTC.

This sequence joins TRBV6-5 and TRBJ2-3; 9 bases agree with TRBD2. CDR1 is MNHEY, CDR2 SVGAGI, per germline. With 2 bases clipped from V and 14 bases from J, the junction kept 8 bases outside the gene matches. This CDR3 contains 13 residues. The CDR3 protein is CASSYGGGAPAYF. DNA of the CDR3: TGTGCCAGCAGTTACGGCGGGGGGGCCCCCGCGTATTTT.

This chain links TRBV27 with TRBJ2-5; the match to TRBD1 covers 9 bases. This CDR3 spans 13 amino acids. Trimming took 6 bases from V and 3 from J; bases not matched to a gene: 2. Germline V lookup: CDR1 MNHEY, CDR2 SMNVEV (reference sequence). The CDR3 reads CASRRTGEETQYF. The CDR3, as DNA: TGTGCCAGCAGGCGGACAGGGGAAGAGACCCAGTACTTC.

The J gene is TRBJ2-4, the V gene TRBV6-5; perhaps TRBD2 as D (6 bases). The CDR3 consists of 16 residues. The germline V gene has CDR1 MNHEY and CDR2 SVGAGI. The V end was cut by 0 bases, the J end by 3 bases, with 12 bases between. CDR3 nucleotide sequence: TGTGCCAGCAGTTACTCTCTGCGGGGAGACAAAAACATTCAGTACTTC. Protein product: CASSYSLRGDKNIQYF.

The genes are TRBV12-3 or TRBV12-4 and TRBJ1-2; D is unresolved. This CDR3 has 13 residues. V was shortened by 5 bases and J by 4 bases, with 11 bases between the two germline ends. The CDR3 reads CASSVSHIYGYTF. As DNA, the CDR3 is TGTGCCAGCAGTGTATCGCACATCTATGGCTACACCTTC.

V and J are TRBV5-6 and TRBJ1-5; no definite D call. V gave up 0 bases and J gave up 7 bases, with 8 bases separating them. The length of the CDR3 is 13 residues. Germline V gene lookup returns CDR1 SGHDT and CDR2 YYEEEE. The CDR3 region has the DNA TGTGCCAGCAGCTTGGTGAATCAGCAGCCCCAGCATTTT. It yields the protein CASSLVNQQPQHF.

V is TRBV2 and J is TRBJ1-5, with D uncertain. Germline CDR1 is SNHLY and CDR2 is FYNNEI. Trimming pared 8 bases from V and 4 bases from J, leaving 18 bases between. The length of the CDR3 is 15 residues. CDR3: CASSMSTNGNQPQHF. DNA of the CDR3: TGTGCCAGCTCGATGTCGACCAACGGGAATCAGCCCCAGCATTTT.

This chain joins TRBV3-1 (or the pseudogene TRBV3-2) and TRBJ1-1; 7 positions match TRBD1. The CDR3 has 13 amino acids. Trimming took 11 bases from V and 4 from J; bases not matched to a gene: 10. The germline CDR1 and CDR2 sequences are LGHDT and YNNKEL (reference sequence). In nucleotides, the CDR3 is TGTGCCGTAAAGACAGGGTTGGGCACTGAAGCTTTCTTT. The encoded protein is CAVKTGLGTEAFF.

This sequence joins TRBV19 and TRBJ2-2; D possibly corresponds to TRBD2 (6 bases). This CDR3 is built from 14 residues. V was shortened by 1 base and J by 6 bases, with 9 bases between the two germline ends. CDR1 is LNHDA, CDR2 SQIVND, per germline (reference sequence). The DNA for the CDR3 is TGTGCCAGTAGTATAGGTGGGGGGTCCGGGGAGCTGTTTTTT. Residues: CASSIGGGSGELFF.

This clone turned up a few times. This chain connects TRBV12-3 or TRBV12-4 to TRBJ2-7; possible D gene TRBD2, 5 bases. This CDR3 region has 13 residues. V was cut by 6 bases and J by 2 bases, with 11 bases left in between. The CDR3 coding sequence is TGTGCCAGCAGCATCCGGGAAACCTACGAGCAGTACTTC. It codes for CASSIRETYEQYF.

V usage is TRBV7-6 and J usage is TRBJ1-5; D gene unclear. Germline lookup yields CDR1 SGHVS and CDR2 FNYEAQ. This CDR3 is built from 16 residues. V gave up 5 bases and J gave up 1 base, with 15 bases separating them. CDR3 nucleotide sequence: TGTGCCAGCAGCCCCCTTCGAGCGAGGAGCAATCAGCCCCAGCATTTT. Amino acid sequence: CASSPLRARSNQPQHF.

The J gene is TRBJ1-4, the V gene TRBV19; 9 bases map to TRBD1. The trim removed 6 bases at V and 8 bases at J, leaving 7 bases unmatched. CDR1 and CDR2 (germline): LNHDA, SQIVND (reference sequence). This CDR3 spans 14 amino acids. CDR3 amino acids: CASRSGTGWEKLFF. The CDR3 region has the DNA TGTGCCAGTAGAAGCGGGACAGGGTGGGAAAAACTGTTTTTT.

The J gene is TRBJ2-7, the V gene TRBV4-3; 7 bases match TRBD1. The V segment lost 0 bases and the J segment 0 bases; nucleotides outside the gene matches: 5. Germline CDR1 LGHNA, CDR2 YSLEER. This CDR3 is built from 16 residues. In DNA form, the CDR3 reads TGCGCCAGCAGCCAAGATAATTGGGACAGCTCCTACGAGCAGTACTTC. This sequence encodes CASSQDNWDSSYEQYF.

The chain links TRBV2 to TRBJ1-4; tentative D call: TRBD1 (5 bases). V was clipped by 8 bases and J by 5 bases, with 12 bases between them. This CDR3 is built from 13 residues. CDR1 and CDR2 (germline): SNHLY, FYNNEI. The CDR3 DNA sequence: TGTGCCAGCGGTGGGCGGGGGAATGAAAAACTGTTTTTT. Encoded protein: CASGGRGNEKLFF.

In this sample, this clone turned up once. This chain uses TRBV10-3 with TRBJ2-3, with D possibly TRBD2 on 7 matching bases. V lost 5 bases, J lost 2 bases, and 17 bases lay in between. Germline CDR1 is ENHRY and CDR2 is SYGVKD. This CDR3 is 16 amino acids long. CDR3 nucleotides: TGTGCCATCAGTTTGGCGGGGGCCTCTCTCACAGATACGCAGTATTTT. Amino acid sequence: CAISLAGASLTDTQYF.

The V gene is TRBV12-3 or TRBV12-4, the J gene TRBJ2-2, with D perhaps TRBD1 (5 bases). V lost 4 bases to trimming and J lost 9 bases, with 9 bases between them. CDR3 length equals 12 residues. CDR3 protein: CASSSGYRELFF. The CDR3 coding sequence is TGTGCCAGCAGTTCAGGGTACCGGGAGCTGTTTTTT.

The rearrangement joins TRBV11-3 to TRBJ2-5; D uncertain. The V gene lost 0 bases and the J gene lost 4 bases, with 6 bases spanning the gap. Germline lookup yields CDR1 SGHNT and CDR2 YENEEA. The CDR3 is made up of 13 amino acids. CDR3 residues: CASSLDWAETQYF. The DNA of the CDR3 is TGTGCCAGCAGCTTAGATTGGGCAGAGACCCAGTACTTC.

Comments on this clone: The junction differs from germline at one of its ends, possibly a read error. The rearrangement joins TRBV7-2 to TRBJ2-7; 10 bases fit TRBD2. In germline, CDR1 is SGHTA, CDR2 FQGNSA. The CDR3 has 15 amino acids. The CDR3 protein is CASSLAGGTSYEQYF. DNA for the CDR3: TGTGCCAGCAGTTTAGCGGGGGGAACCTCCTACGAGCAGTACTTC.

V is TRBV9 and J is TRBJ2-5, with D tentatively TRBD1 (6 bases). The V gene's germline CDR1 is SGDLS and CDR2 YYNGEE. The V gene lost 4 bases and the J gene lost 5 bases, with 18 bases spanning the gap. The CDR3 is 15 residues long. CDR3 DNA sequence: TGTGCCAGCAGCCCACAGGGCTCGCCCTGGGAGACCCAGTACTTC. This encodes CASSPQGSPWETQYF.

The V and J genes are TRBV9 and TRBJ1-6; D not resolved. Germline CDR1 SGDLS, CDR2 YYNGEE. Trimming removed 3 bases at V and 4 bases at J, with 11 bases between. CDR3 length: 15 residues. The CDR3 nucleotides are TGTGCCAGCAGCGGAACCGGGAGATATAATTCACCCCTCCACTTT. This encodes CASSGTGRYNSPLHF.

The gene calls are TRBV5-1 and TRBJ1-2; possibly TRBD1 for D (5 bases). Germline CDR1 is SGHRS and CDR2 is YFSETQ. There are 14 residues in the CDR3. The germline V and J ends were trimmed by 0 bases and 7 bases, with 13 bases remaining between them. The CDR3 DNA reads TGCGCCAGCAGCTTGGTGGATCAGGGCTCTGGCTACACCTTC. Its protein product is CASSLVDQGSGYTF.